A single sample is the source of the 18 T cell receptor beta chains below, sequenced in a study of shared clonotypes between healthy human individuals. The protocol was immunoSEQ multiplex PCR, while the TCRdb copy is restricted to in-frame clones and leaves out a portion. The sample lists hundreds of thousands of clones; around two thirds were seen once. The specimen sequenced was memory CD4+ T cells sorted from blood. The sample's subset: CD45RA-negative fraction. These receptors were obtained from a woman aged 30 to 39 in good health.

The V call is TRBV21-1, the J call TRBJ2-2; TRBD1, as called in the table, went unchecked against the DNA. TRBV21-1 is annotated as a pseudogene. This CDR3 comprises 13 residues. The CDR3 nucleotides read TGTGCCAGCAGCCCAGGGGCCACCGGGGAGCTGTTTTTT. Protein sequence: CASSPGATGELFF.

This sequence joins TRBV7-6 and TRBJ1-2; tentative D call: TRBD1 (5 bases). V was trimmed by 1 base and J by 8 bases, leaving 11 bases between them. From germline, CDR1 is SGHVS and CDR2 FNYEAQ. CDR3 size: 13 residues. The CDR3 sequence is CASSLGQGEGYTF. The DNA for the CDR3 is TGTGCCAGCAGCTTAGGCCAGGGCGAGGGCTACACCTTC.

The V call is TRBV30, the J call TRBJ2-5; D tentatively fits TRBD1 or TRBD2 (5 bases each). The CDR3 is made up of 17 amino acids. Germline V CDR1 and CDR2: GTSNPN, SVGIG (reference sequence). Trimming took 4 bases from V and 5 from J, leaving 26 bases between them. In DNA, the CDR3 is TGTGCCTGGACCGAGTTGGAAGGGAGAGGGGTTATGGAGACCCAGTACTTC. Its translation is CAWTELEGRGVMETQYF. The whole variable domain, remainder taken from reference TRBV30 and TRBJ2-5, is SQTIHQWPATLVQPVGSPLSLECTVEGTSNPNLYWYRQAAGRGLQLLFYSVGIGQISSEVPQNLSASRPQDRQFILSSKKLLLSDSGFYLCAWTELEGRGVMETQYFGPGTRLLVL.

This clone was seen just once. The V and J genes are TRBV5-8 and TRBJ2-1, with D possibly being TRBD2 (5 bases). V was shortened by 0 bases and J by 5 bases, with 6 bases between the two germline ends. In germline, CDR1 is SGHTS, CDR2 YDEGEE. The CDR3 runs 13 residues. CDR3 region: CASSLERNNEQFF. In nucleotides, the CDR3 is TGTGCCAGCAGCTTGGAGCGGAACAATGAGCAGTTCTTC. Full variable domain (missing parts from reference TRBV5-8 and TRBJ2-1): EAGVTQSPTHLIKTRGQQATLRCSPISGHTSVYWYQQALGLGLQFLLWYDEGEERNRGNFPPRFSGRQFPNYSSELNVNALELEDSALYLCASSLERNNEQFFGPGTRLTVL.

The CDR3 sequence is CASSRRASGRVLNEQFF. DNA for the CDR3: TGTGCCAGCAGCCGCCGGGCTAGCGGGAGGGTACTCAATGAGCAGTTCTTC. The chain has TRBV11-2 and TRBJ2-1, with TRBD2 matching over 12 bases. V gave up 5 bases and J gave up 6 bases; unmatched junction bases: 11. CDR3 length: 17 residues. The V gene's germline CDR1 is SGHAT and CDR2 FQNNGV.

This clone appeared a few times. The V gene is TRBV5-4, the J gene TRBJ2-2; 11 nucleotides agree with TRBD2. There are 17 residues in the CDR3. The ends lost 0 bases at V and 1 base at J; junction bases unmatched: 2. In germline, CDR1 is SGHNT, CDR2 YYREEE (reference sequence). CDR3 sequence (DNA): TGTGCCAGCAGCTTGGTACTAGCGGGAGTGAACACCGGGGAGCTGTTTTTT. This encodes CASSLVLAGVNTGELFF.

This chain links TRBV7-8 with TRBJ2-2; 11 bases are shared with TRBD1. Germline V gene data show CDR1 as SGHVS and CDR2 as FQNEAQ. V shed 7 bases, J shed 6 bases, and the junction held 7 bases outside the gene matches. The CDR3 totals 15 residues. CDR3 sequence: CASTRGQGASGELFF. CDR3 nucleotides: TGTGCCAGCACCAGAGGACAGGGGGCCTCCGGGGAGCTGTTTTTT.

The V and J genes are TRBV18 and TRBJ1-4; weak D call: TRBD1 (5 bases). The CDR3 sequence is 14 residues long. Germline loops: CDR1 KGHSH, CDR2 LQKENI. Trimming took off 2 bases at V and 6 bases at J, with 10 bases between the two ends. CDR3 DNA: TGTGCCAGCTCACCAGGGGCGGGGGATGAAAAACTGTTTTTT. This codes for CASSPGAGDEKLFF.

The chain joins TRBV6-1 to TRBJ1-1; D remains ambiguous. V dropped 6 bases and J dropped 4 bases, with 9 bases sitting between them. CDR3 length: 12 residues. In germline, CDR1 is MNHNS, CDR2 SASEGT. CDR3 in amino acids: CASSIGVTEAFF. The CDR3 bases are TGTGCCAGCAGCATCGGGGTCACTGAAGCTTTCTTT.

The gene calls are TRBV19 and TRBJ1-5; tentatively, D is TRBD1 (6 bases). Trimming left V 4 bases short and J 0 bases short, with 13 bases between. Germline CDR1 is LNHDA and CDR2 is SQIVND (reference sequence). This CDR3 has 16 amino acids. This CDR3 is CASSTGDVYSNQPQHF. The CDR3 coding sequence is TGTGCCAGTAGTACAGGGGACGTATATAGCAATCAGCCCCAGCATTTT.

The V and J genes are TRBV28 and TRBJ2-7; 8 bases are a match to TRBD2. This CDR3 region has 16 residues. Trimming removed 5 bases from V and 6 bases from J; junction bases left unmatched: 15. CDR1 is MDHEN and CDR2 is SYDVKM in the germline V gene. CDR3 protein: CASSASGRIEFGEQYF. Written as DNA, the CDR3 is TGTGCCAGCAGTGCGAGCGGGAGAATTGAGTTCGGCGAGCAGTACTTC.

The V and J genes are TRBV10-1 and TRBJ2-1; TRBD2 matches 9 bases. Germline V gene lookup returns CDR1 WNHNN and CDR2 SYGVQD (reference sequence). V lost 4 bases, J lost 3 bases, and 4 bases stayed unmatched. There are 15 residues in the CDR3. CDR3 sequence reads: CASSGSSGIYNEQFF. The CDR3, as DNA: TGCGCCAGCAGTGGGTCTAGCGGGATCTACAATGAGCAGTTCTTC.

V gene TRBV4-2 combines with J gene TRBJ2-1, with D maybe TRBD1 (6 bases). The germline V and J ends were trimmed by 0 bases and 0 bases, with 12 bases remaining between them. Germline V gene sequence: CDR1 LGHNA, CDR2 YNFKEQ. This CDR3 region has 17 residues. CDR3 amino acids: CASSQEGQGSSYNEQFF. As DNA, the CDR3 is TGTGCCAGCAGCCAAGAGGGTCAGGGGAGCTCCTACAATGAGCAGTTCTTC.

As for this clone: Other DNA sequences from this sample encode an identical CDR3 as well. The chain combines TRBV6-1 with TRBJ1-5; D unclear. V lost 3 bases to trimming and J lost 5 bases, with 8 bases between them. CDR3 length: 13 amino acids. The germline gives CDR1 MNHNS, CDR2 SASEGT. CDR3 loop: CASSEQGDQPQHF. The CDR3 DNA follows: TGTGCCAGCAGTGAGCAAGGAGATCAGCCCCAGCATTTT.

Comment on this clone: A much bigger clone sits one base away, suggesting this may be a read error. The sample carries other DNA sequences with the same CDR3. This rearrangement joins TRBV7-2 to TRBJ2-3; no clear D. V dropped 5 bases and J dropped 2 bases, with 5 bases sitting between them. The CDR3 runs to 12 residues. Germline V gives CDR1 SGHTA, CDR2 FQGNSA. CDR3 residues: CASSPYTDTQYF. The CDR3 nucleotides read TGTGCCAGCAGCCCATACACAGATACGCAGTATTTT.

The sample holds one count of this clone. Here the CDR3 DNA reads TGTGCCAGCAGCGCCAAGGGCCATAATGGGGGGACGCAGTATTTT. It is translated as CASSAKGHNGGTQYF. The chain has TRBV9 and TRBJ2-3; the D gene is possibly TRBD2 (6 bases). This CDR3 spans 15 amino acids. The germline gives CDR1 SGDLS, CDR2 YYNGEE. Trimming pared 3 bases from V and 9 bases from J, leaving 20 bases between.

As concerns this clone: Since a far larger clone is one base different, this is likely a read error. Other nucleotide sequences from this sample produce the same CDR3. This chain links TRBV19 with TRBJ1-5; TRBD1 is a possible D gene (5 bases). This CDR3 has 13 residues. V was trimmed by 9 bases and J by 2 bases, leaving 11 bases between them. In germline, CDR1 is LNHDA, CDR2 SQIVND (reference sequence). The CDR3 bases are TGTGCCAGCGCAGGGAGTGGCAATCAGCCCCAGCATTTT. Translation: CASAGSGNQPQHF.

A note on this clone: One end of the junction does not line up with germline, which may come from a read error. The V and J genes are TRBV19 and TRBJ1-1, with D possibly TRBD1 on 5 matching bases. CDR1 is LNHDA, CDR2 SQIVND, per germline (reference sequence). CDR3 length: 16 amino acids. CDR3 nucleotides: TGTGCCCGTAGTATAGCTTTGGGGGTTCCGAACACTGAAGCTTTCTTT. Translated: CARSIALGVPNTEAFF.